This T cell receptor (beta chain) was captured in a study of blood T cells in healthy people across ages. Overall study context: About one barcoded beta molecule was captured per two T cells (by template switching).

Sample-barcoded 5' priming and a J-beta primer mix drove a second PCR of 7 to 11 cycles. Each cDNA molecule carried a tag from a template-switch adaptor that contained 12 random nucleotides. Each CDR3 protein is one row after TCRdb ran MiXCR on the 5' RACE reads. The data contain over 1,300,000 distinct CDR3 sequences, approximately 59% of them singletons. The germline V gene encodes CDR1 SGHRS and CDR2 YFSETQ. CDR3 length: 18 residues. Trimming cost V 6 bases and J 1 base; bases outside gene matches: 13. This clonotype has only a few counts. The V and J genes are TRBV5-1 and TRBJ1-5, with 10 nucleotides matching TRBD1. The receptor was isolated from a man between 18 and 29 years old in good health. Source material: blood. Here the CDR3 DNA reads TGCGCCAGCACCGATCTGGGACAGGGGTTTTTAAGCAATCAGCCCCAGCATTTT. Translation: CASTDLGQGFLSNQPQHF.